This T cell receptor (beta chain) was observed in a study of Graves' ophthalmopathy and Graves' hyperthyroidism. Study findings and constraints: Thyroid clonotypes that were expanded above 0.001 frequency mostly also appeared in blood.

Ages of hyperthyroidism patients ran from 18 to 65, and their diagnoses were new, under 2 months' duration. It was on clinical symptoms, serum thyroxine, TRAb, thyroid ultrasound and orbital computed tomography that diagnosis relied. Notes on this clonotype: Its antigen is unidentified.

TCR beta CDR3 amplification used RNA transcripts. RT-PCR was first run with HTBI primers, then multiplex PCR in a second round. TCRdb redid the calling of the multiplex PCR reads with MiXCR, one entry per CDR3 protein. The profile shows around 1.1 million distinct CDR3 sequences, about 35% of them singletons. The V segment lost 5 bases and the J segment 7 bases; nucleotides outside the gene matches: 4. CDR1 and CDR2 from the germline V gene are DFQATT and SNEGSKA (reference sequence). The length of the CDR3 is 14 residues. V gene TRBV20-1 combines with J gene TRBJ1-6; 11 bases map to TRBD1. Source material: peripheral blood or thyroid tissue (not recorded which). The source of this sequence is an adult man with Graves' hyperthyroidism. The CDR3 DNA reads TGCAGTGCTGGACAGGGGGCGAGGAATTCACCCCTCCACTTT. This sequence encodes CSAGQGARNSPLHF.